The 17 T cell receptor beta chains reported below all come from one sample, sequenced in a study of STAT5B mutations in CD4+ large granular lymphocyte leukemia. The table came from immunoSEQ multiplex PCR; TCRdb's copy has only in-frame clones and leaves some out. The repertoire consists of just over 40,000 clones, with about four fifths occurring once and the leading ten covering approximately 3.8%. The sample taken for sequencing was CD4+ T cells from blood buffy coats. The receptors derive from a human donor in good health.

The chain joins TRBV30 to TRBJ1-1, with D maybe TRBD1 (6 bases). The V end lost 2 bases, the J end lost 8 bases, and 24 bases lay between the germline ends. The CDR3 covers 16 residues. The germline V gene encodes CDR1 GTSNPN and CDR2 SVGIG (reference sequence). CDR3 DNA sequence: TGTGCCTGGAGTCGGTTTTTTGGGGGGCGCGGTTTAGAAGCTTTCTTT. It codes for CAWSRFFGGRGLEAFF.

The J gene is TRBJ2-3, the V gene TRBV12-5; D call uncertain. The CDR3 totals 13 residues. Germline loops: CDR1 LGHNT, CDR2 FRNRAP. V was cut by 1 base and J by 6 bases, with 8 bases left in between. In DNA, the CDR3 is TGTGCTAGTGGTTTGGGAAAGCCCGATACGCAGTATTTT. Its protein product is CASGLGKPDTQYF.

The rearrangement uses TRBV25-1 and TRBJ2-7; the D gene is possibly TRBD2 (6 bases). Germline-derived CDR1 and CDR2 are MGHDK and SYGVNS. V was trimmed by 7 bases and J by 0 bases, leaving 10 bases between them. This CDR3 contains 13 residues. As DNA, the CDR3 is TGTGCCAGCAAGAGGGAGGTCTCCTACGAGCAGTACTTC. It specifies CASKREVSYEQYF.

With respect to this clone: At one boundary the junction diverges from the germline segment, which might be a read error. The chain uses TRBV7-7 and TRBJ1-1; D remains unclear. The CDR3 is 13 amino acids. CDR1 and CDR2 from the germline V gene are SSHAT and FNYEAQ (reference sequence). The CDR3 protein is CASSYGKNTEAFF. DNA of the CDR3: TGTGCTAGCAGCTATGGAAAGAACACTGAAGCTTTCTTT.

This sequence joins TRBV4-1 and TRBJ2-7; tentatively, D is TRBD2 (5 bases). The length of the CDR3 is 17 residues. V was pared by 1 base and J by 1 base, with 17 bases between. CDR1 is MGHRA, CDR2 YSYEKL, per germline. The CDR3 protein is CASSQGGRLHPSYEQYF. In DNA, the CDR3 is TGCGCCAGCAGCCAAGGCGGTCGACTACATCCTTCCTACGAGCAGTACTTC.

V usage is TRBV12-5 and J usage is TRBJ1-2; D possibly corresponds to TRBD1 (5 bases). The CDR3 totals 13 residues. V was cut by 2 bases and J by 6 bases, with 10 bases left in between. Germline CDR1 reads LGHNT; CDR2 reads FRNRAP. The CDR3 here is CASGLSGNHGYTF. The DNA of the CDR3 is TGTGCTAGTGGTTTGTCAGGGAATCATGGCTACACCTTC.

The chain joins TRBV6-1 to TRBJ1-2; tentative D call: TRBD1 (6 bases). This CDR3 comprises 15 residues. The germline gives CDR1 MNHNS, CDR2 SASEGT. V was cut by 5 bases and J by 0 bases, with 13 bases left in between. The CDR3 DNA reads TGTGCCAGCAGTACCGGAGGACAGCCTAACTATGGCTACACCTTC. Translating it yields CASSTGGQPNYGYTF.

V gene TRBV19 combines with J gene TRBJ1-1; no clear D. Germline V gene data show CDR1 as LNHDA and CDR2 as SQIVND (reference sequence). The CDR3 totals 15 residues. The ends were cut back, 3 bases at V and 4 bases at J, with 15 bases in the middle. The CDR3 sequence: CASSMRAAWGTEAFF. The DNA for the CDR3 is TGTGCCAGTAGTATGCGGGCGGCCTGGGGCACTGAAGCTTTCTTT.

The J gene is TRBJ1-5, the V gene TRBV19; D is possibly TRBD1 (5 bases). Germline V gives CDR1 LNHDA, CDR2 SQIVND (reference sequence). Trimming cost V 4 bases and J 4 bases, with 11 bases left between them. The CDR3 loop spans 14 amino acids. This chain's CDR3 is CASSTDRLNQPQHF. For the CDR3, the DNA is TGTGCCAGTAGTACCGACAGATTAAATCAGCCCCAGCATTTT.

The rearrangement joins TRBV10-3 to TRBJ2-5; D remains ambiguous. CDR3 length: 14 amino acids. The V gene lost 3 bases and the J gene lost 1 base, with 9 bases spanning the gap. Germline values: CDR1 ENHRY, CDR2 SYGVKD. The CDR3, as DNA: TGTGCCATCAGTGAAGAAAGGATCCAAGAGACCCAGTACTTC. Residues: CAISEERIQETQYF.

V gene TRBV28 combines with J gene TRBJ2-7; perhaps TRBD2 as D (6 bases). V lost 4 bases, J lost 3 bases, and 19 bases lay in between. Germline lookup yields CDR1 MDHEN and CDR2 SYDVKM. The CDR3 loop spans 16 amino acids. In nucleotides, the CDR3 is TGTGCCAGCAGTTACCCCTTCGGGAGTGGGAACTACGAGCAGTACTTC. The encoded protein is CASSYPFGSGNYEQYF. The entire variable domain, with the rest obtained from reference TRBV28 and TRBJ2-7, is as follows: DVKVTQSSRYLVKRTGEKVFLECVQDMDHENMFWYRQDPGLGLRLIYFSYDVKMKEKGDIPEGYSVSREKKERFSLILESASTNQTSMYLCASSYPFGSGNYEQYFGPGTRLTVT.

Judged by abundance, this clone is large (0.1 to 1%). V and J are TRBV5-5 and TRBJ1-3; D gene uncertain. The CDR3 has 16 residues. The V end was cut by 4 bases, the J end by 0 bases, with 14 bases between. Germline V gene lookup returns CDR1 SGHKS and CDR2 YYEKEE (reference sequence). The CDR3, as DNA: TGTGCCAGCAGCCGATCCCCCGCGAGCTCTGGAAACACCATATATTTT. Translating it yields CASSRSPASSGNTIYF. Variable domain in full (rest from reference TRBV5-5 and TRBJ1-3): DAGVTQSPTHLIKTRGQQVTLRCSPISGHKSVSWYQQVLGQGPQFIFQYYEKEERGRGNFPDRFSARQFPNYSSELNVNALLLGDSALYLCASSRSPASSGNTIYFGEGSWLTVV.

V is TRBV28 and J is TRBJ1-2, with D perhaps matching TRBD1 (6 bases). The CDR3 totals 15 residues. The V and J ends lost 6 bases and 2 bases respectively, with 16 bases between them. CDR1 is MDHEN, CDR2 SYDVKM, per germline. The CDR3 DNA follows: TGTGCCAGCAGGGGCCAGGGGTTATGGAACTATGGCTACACCTTC. Translated: CASRGQGLWNYGYTF.

V gene TRBV6-1 combines with J gene TRBJ1-1; 7 bases map to TRBD1. The CDR3 runs 13 residues. Germline V gene data show CDR1 as MNHNS and CDR2 as SASEGT. V lost 8 bases and J lost 5; bases outside the gene matches: 8. Here the CDR3 reads CASLGQAGTEAFF. Here the CDR3 DNA reads TGTGCCAGCCTAGGACAGGCGGGGACTGAAGCTTTCTTT.

This chain connects TRBV5-1 to TRBJ2-1, with a possible D match to TRBD2 (7 bases). Trimming stripped 0 bases from V and 2 bases from J, with 9 bases between. Germline CDR1 SGHRS, CDR2 YFSETQ. The CDR3 length is 15 residues. The CDR3 sequence: CASSLEGGPYNEQFF. In DNA, the CDR3 is TGCGCCAGCAGCTTGGAGGGGGGGCCCTACAATGAGCAGTTCTTC.

J is TRBJ1-2 and V is TRBV28; D gene uncertain. The germline V and J ends were trimmed by 7 bases and 3 bases, with 15 bases remaining between them. Germline-derived CDR1 and CDR2 are MDHEN and SYDVKM. The CDR3 contains 14 residues. The CDR3 sequence is CASNAAGADYGYTF. CDR3 DNA: TGTGCCAGCAACGCGGCAGGCGCCGACTATGGCTACACCTTC.

This chain uses TRBV7-2 with TRBJ2-2; the match to TRBD2 covers 14 bases. Unmatched junction bases numbered 7, after V lost 0 bases and J lost 7 bases. The germline V gene encodes CDR1 SGHTA and CDR2 FQGNSA. This CDR3 is built from 18 residues. The CDR3 DNA reads as TGTGCCAGCAGCTTAGCGGGGACTAGCGGGGGTTCTATCGGGGAGCTGTTTTTT. Protein product: CASSLAGTSGGSIGELFF.